The next 22 T cell receptor beta chains were all read from a single sample in a study of CD8 T cells in ankylosing spondylitis. Study conclusions and caveats: Within ankylosing spondylitis blood, a TCR beta motif made up of several highly homologous variants appeared to be characteristic.

Their recognized antigens are unknown. Each CDR3 protein is one row after TCRdb ran MiXCR on the 5' RACE reads. The repertoire includes 500,000 to 650,000 distinct CDR3 sequences, approximately 5% of them detected once, and under 4.5% sits in the top ten. Specimen: blood, either unsorted or a sorted T cell fraction (not recorded which). The receptors shown here come from a male donor with ankylosing spondylitis.

This clonotype was seen at least ten times. This chain links TRBV5-1 with TRBJ2-2; D perhaps matches TRBD1 (6 bases). Trimming left V 4 bases short and J 5 bases short, with 9 bases between. The germline V gene has CDR1 SGHRS and CDR2 YFSETQ. This CDR3 region has 13 residues. The CDR3 loop is CASSGTGTGELFF. The CDR3, as DNA: TGCGCCAGCAGCGGAACAGGGACCGGGGAGCTGTTTTTT.

This clonotype was counted only a few times. The DNA for the CDR3 is TGTGCCAGCAGTTACTCCCTAAGCGGGGTCCTCTACGAGCAGTACTTC. Its translation is CASSYSLSGVLYEQYF. This chain joins TRBV6-5 and TRBJ2-7; TRBD2 matches at 7 bases. From germline, CDR1 is MNHEY and CDR2 SVGAGI. The CDR3 is 16 residues long. Trimming took 0 bases from V and 3 from J; bases not matched to a gene: 8.

This clonotype was counted only a few times. J is TRBJ1-1 and V is TRBV20-1, with D possibly TRBD1 on 6 matching bases. From germline, CDR1 is DFQATT and CDR2 SNEGSKA (reference sequence). Trimming stripped 2 bases from V and 6 bases from J, with 13 bases between. This CDR3 has 13 amino acids. CDR3 in amino acids: CSARQGTVPEAFF. The CDR3 region has the DNA TGCAGTGCTAGACAGGGGACGGTTCCTGAAGCTTTCTTT.

In its sample, this clonotype was seen many times. This chain uses TRBV19 with TRBJ2-7; D remains unclear. CDR3 length: 14 amino acids. The germline V gene encodes CDR1 LNHDA and CDR2 SQIVND (reference sequence). Trimming removed 4 bases from V and 3 bases from J, with 13 bases in between. CDR3 sequence reads: CASSNRGFNYEQYF. The DNA of the CDR3 is TGTGCCAGTAGTAACCGCGGATTTAACTACGAGCAGTACTTC.

This clonotype occurred many times. The chain uses TRBV28 and TRBJ2-1, with 9 bases fitting TRBD2. From germline, CDR1 is MDHEN and CDR2 SYDVKM. The CDR3 consists of 17 residues. The junction had 9 bases not matched to a gene; V was cut back by 6 bases and J by 0 bases. In DNA form, the CDR3 reads TGTGCCAGCAGCCCACCGCTAGCGGGGCTCTCCTACAATGAGCAGTTCTTC. Translated: CASSPPLAGLSYNEQFF.

The table lists this clonotype with many counts. The rearrangement uses TRBV5-1 and TRBJ2-3; possibly TRBD1 for D (6 bases). Germline CDR1 reads SGHRS; CDR2 reads YFSETQ. Trimming stripped 2 bases from V and 6 bases from J, with 13 bases between. The CDR3 has 14 amino acids. The CDR3 sequence is CASSFGTSPDTQYF. In DNA form, the CDR3 reads TGCGCCAGCAGCTTCGGGACATCCCCCGATACGCAGTATTTT. Using reference TRBV5-1 and TRBJ2-3 for the parts outside the CDR3, the full variable domain is KAGVTQTPRYLIKTRGQQVTLSCSPISGHRSVSWYQQTPGQGLQFLFEYFSETQRNKGNFPGRFSGRQFSNSRSEMNVSTLELGDSALYLCASSFGTSPDTQYFGPGTRLTVL.

This clonotype was picked up many times. The chain combines TRBV29-1 with TRBJ2-3, with D possibly matching TRBD1 (5 bases). The length of the CDR3 is 12 residues. V was cut by 6 bases and J by 6 bases, with 13 bases left in between. Germline V lookup: CDR1 SQVTM, CDR2 ANQGSEA. CDR3 amino acids: CSVALGADTQYF. In DNA form, the CDR3 reads TGCAGCGTGGCCCTAGGGGCGGATACGCAGTATTTT.

This clonotype was counted ten times or more. V usage is TRBV12-3 or TRBV12-4 and J usage is TRBJ1-4; D ambiguous. Trimming removed 3 bases from V and 5 bases from J, with 7 bases in between. The CDR3 is made up of 13 amino acids. This CDR3 reads CASSFIGNEKLFF. CDR3 bases: TGTGCCAGCAGTTTCATTGGGAATGAAAAACTGTTTTTT.

There are a few counts of this clonotype. This sequence joins TRBV18 and TRBJ2-7; D may be TRBD1 or TRBD2 (5 bases each). Per germline, CDR1 KGHSH and CDR2 LQKENI. The CDR3 runs 16 residues. The V end was cut by 3 bases, the J end by 1 base, with 16 bases between. In DNA form, the CDR3 reads TGTGCCAGCTCACCGGGGGTGATAGCCCTTTCCTACGAGCAGTACTTC. This translates into CASSPGVIALSYEQYF. The variable domain in full, with the rest retrieved from reference TRBV18 and TRBJ2-7, is NAGVMQNPRHLVRRRGQEARLRCSPMKGHSHVYWYRQLPEEGLKFMVYLQKENIIDESGMPKERFSAEFPKEGPSILRIQQVVRGDSAAYFCASSPGVIALSYEQYFGPGTRLTVT.

This clonotype was found many times. The rearrangement uses TRBV5-1 and TRBJ1-1; D is uncertain. Germline V CDR1 and CDR2: SGHRS, YFSETQ. The CDR3 length is 13 residues. The V and J ends lost 7 bases and 10 bases respectively, with 20 bases between them. The CDR3 bases are TGCGCCAGCCAATTGGAGGTGGGTGTCGCAGCTTTCTTT. Translation: CASQLEVGVAAFF.

This clonotype was observed at least ten times. The rearrangement joins TRBV6-2 or TRBV6-3 to TRBJ2-2; D unclear. Germline V lookup: CDR1 MNHEY, CDR2 SVGEGT. The CDR3 spans 13 residues. Trimming pared 2 bases from V and 3 bases from J, leaving 4 bases between. CDR3 region: CASSYGDTGELFF. In DNA, the CDR3 is TGTGCCAGCAGTTACGGCGACACCGGGGAGCTGTTTTTT.

The table lists this clonotype with many counts. The chain couples TRBV5-1 to TRBJ2-2, with 7 bases that match TRBD1. V shed 4 bases, J shed 0 bases, and the junction held 9 bases outside the gene matches. Germline V gene lookup returns CDR1 SGHRS and CDR2 YFSETQ. The CDR3 has 17 amino acids. CDR3 loop: CASSPGQPRSNTGELFF. The CDR3 DNA reads TGCGCCAGCAGCCCGGGACAGCCAAGGTCGAACACCGGGGAGCTGTTTTTT.

About this clonotype: This may stem from a read error, because a much larger clone lies one nucleotide away. The J gene is TRBJ2-5, the V gene TRBV28; 7 bases agree with TRBD1. CDR3 length equals 14 residues. CDR1 is MDHEN, CDR2 SYDVKM, per germline. The CDR3 reads CASRPQGRQETLYF. CDR3 DNA sequence: TGTGCCAGCAGGCCACAGGGGAGACAAGAGACCCTGTACTTC.

The rearrangement uses TRBV14 and TRBJ2-1, with a possible D match to TRBD2 (5 bases). The CDR3 has 16 amino acids. The V gene's germline CDR1 is SGHDN and CDR2 FVKESK. Trimming pared 4 bases from V and 8 bases from J, leaving 21 bases between. This chain's CDR3 is CASSPEFLGRLDEQFF. The CDR3 nucleotides are TGTGCCAGCAGCCCGGAATTTTTGGGGAGACTGGATGAGCAGTTCTTC. Full variable domain (remainder filled in from reference TRBV14 and TRBJ2-1): EAGVTQFPSHSVIEKGQTVTLRCDPISGHDNLYWYRRVMGKEIKFLLHFVKESKQDESGMPNNRFLAERTGGTYSTLKVQPAELEDSGVYFCASSPEFLGRLDEQFFGPGTRLTVL.

This clonotype was detected ten times or more. The chain recombines TRBV7-9 with TRBJ2-5, with D hard to call. Germline loops: CDR1 SEHNR, CDR2 FQNEAQ (reference sequence). The CDR3 has 12 amino acids. V shed 5 bases and J shed 6 bases, with 10 bases lying between them. CDR3 in DNA: TGTGCCAGCAGCCTCGGCGGAAAGACCCAGTACTTC. Its translation is CASSLGGKTQYF.

This clonotype was counted at least ten times. This CDR3 reads CASSLRPYSGANVLTF. The CDR3 DNA reads TGTGCCAGCAGCTTGCGACCGTACTCTGGGGCCAACGTCCTGACTTTC. V is TRBV5-6 and J is TRBJ2-6; D call uncertain. Germline V gene sequence: CDR1 SGHDT, CDR2 YYEEEE. This CDR3 region has 16 residues. V was pared by 1 base and J by 0 bases, with 8 bases between.

This clonotype was found many times. One end of the junction varies from germline; a read error may be responsible. The chain uses TRBV7-2 and TRBJ1-2, with 9 bases identical to TRBD1. The CDR3 length is 13 residues. CDR1 SGHTA and CDR2 FQGNSA come from the germline V gene. The CDR3 DNA reads as TGCGCCAGCAGCTTGGACAGGGGAACGGGCTACACCTTC. Translated: CASSLDRGTGYTF. The variable domain in full, completed from reference TRBV7-2 and TRBJ1-2, reads GAGVSQSPSNKVTEKGKDVELRCDPISGHTALYWYRQSLGQGLEFLIYFQGNSAPDKSGLPSDRFSAERTGGSVSTLTIQRTQQEDSAVYLCASSLDRGTGYTFGSGTRLTVV.

This clonotype occurred many times. The chain links TRBV20-1 to TRBJ1-5, with D unresolved. Trimming removed 0 bases at V and 3 bases at J, with 9 bases between. CDR3 length equals 14 residues. CDR1 is DFQATT and CDR2 is SNEGSKA in the germline V gene (reference sequence). CDR3 region: CSARDLYLNQPQHF. The CDR3 DNA follows: TGCAGTGCTAGAGATCTGTACCTCAATCAGCCCCAGCATTTT.

This clonotype was detected many times. This rearrangement joins TRBV15 to TRBJ1-5; 9 bases are shared with TRBD1. Germline V gene sequence: CDR1 LNHNV, CDR2 YYDKDF (reference sequence). This CDR3 spans 19 amino acids. The V and J ends lost 0 bases and 7 bases, in that order; junction bases with no gene match: 16. The CDR3 nucleotides read TGTGCCACCAGCAGAGATCTTATGTATCGGGACAGGGTGAAACAGCCCCAGCATTTT. The encoded protein is CATSRDLMYRDRVKQPQHF.

This clonotype was counted a few times. The chain links TRBV7-2 to TRBJ2-7, with 7 bases matching TRBD2. This CDR3 has 17 residues. Germline V gene data show CDR1 as SGHTA and CDR2 as FQGNSA. J gave up 6 bases and V 5 bases, and 19 bases lay outside the gene matches. CDR3 protein: CASSGTRAAGVFTEQYF. The CDR3, as DNA: TGTGCCAGCAGCGGTACACGTGCCGCGGGAGTGTTCACCGAGCAGTACTTC. Full variable domain (outside the CDR3, taken from reference TRBV7-2 and TRBJ2-7): GAGVSQSPSNKVTEKGKDVELRCDPISGHTALYWYRQSLGQGLEFLIYFQGNSAPDKSGLPSDRFSAERTGGSVSTLTIQRTQQEDSAVYLCASSGTRAAGVFTEQYFGPGTRLTVT.

This clonotype occurred many times. This rearrangement joins TRBV12-3 or TRBV12-4 to TRBJ2-7; tentatively, D is TRBD2 (5 bases). V was trimmed by 7 bases and J by 0 bases, leaving 13 bases between them. CDR3 size: 14 residues. The CDR3 DNA follows: TGTGCCAGCACCCAGGAGGTCAGCTCCTACGAGCAGTACTTC. This sequence encodes CASTQEVSSYEQYF.

This chain links TRBV6-1 with TRBJ1-2; D gene unclear. CDR3 length: 14 residues. Trimming shortened V by 5 bases and J by 10 bases, and 20 bases separated the two germline ends. CDR1 is MNHNS and CDR2 is SASEGT in the germline V gene. The CDR3 protein is CASSLLLIKRPYTF. The CDR3 DNA sequence: TGTGCCAGCAGTCTTCTCTTGATTAAACGACCCTACACCTTC.